This TCR beta chain is drawn from a study of CD4 T cells in relation to SARS-CoV-2 and coronaviruses. CDR1 MNHEY and CDR2 SVGAGI come from the germline V gene. Trimming shortened V by 7 bases and J by 6 bases, and 20 bases separated the two germline ends. The CDR3 loop spans 15 amino acids. The assay was immunoSEQ multiplex PCR, and TCRdb's table has in-frame clones only and misses some. The sample comprises tens of thousands of clones, roughly 78% of which are singletons, and roughly 20% rests with the top ten. Unexposed donor CD4+ T cells date from 2011-2018, before the COVID-19 pandemic. After ten to eleven days of culture, CD4+ T cells were isolated. Cultures held 1.5 million to 2.5 million PBMCs per well with around 9.8 IU/ml IL-2. Of note for this clone: Its antigen is undetermined.

The source material was CD4+ T cells from PBMCs, cultured in vitro. This rearrangement joins TRBV6-5 to TRBJ2-3; TRBD1 is a possible D gene (5 bases). This sequence was found in a human donor in good health. The CDR3 DNA is TGTGCCAGCATGTGGGGCCCTACTGGCGCCGATACGCAGTATTTT. Encoded protein: CASMWGPTGADTQYF.